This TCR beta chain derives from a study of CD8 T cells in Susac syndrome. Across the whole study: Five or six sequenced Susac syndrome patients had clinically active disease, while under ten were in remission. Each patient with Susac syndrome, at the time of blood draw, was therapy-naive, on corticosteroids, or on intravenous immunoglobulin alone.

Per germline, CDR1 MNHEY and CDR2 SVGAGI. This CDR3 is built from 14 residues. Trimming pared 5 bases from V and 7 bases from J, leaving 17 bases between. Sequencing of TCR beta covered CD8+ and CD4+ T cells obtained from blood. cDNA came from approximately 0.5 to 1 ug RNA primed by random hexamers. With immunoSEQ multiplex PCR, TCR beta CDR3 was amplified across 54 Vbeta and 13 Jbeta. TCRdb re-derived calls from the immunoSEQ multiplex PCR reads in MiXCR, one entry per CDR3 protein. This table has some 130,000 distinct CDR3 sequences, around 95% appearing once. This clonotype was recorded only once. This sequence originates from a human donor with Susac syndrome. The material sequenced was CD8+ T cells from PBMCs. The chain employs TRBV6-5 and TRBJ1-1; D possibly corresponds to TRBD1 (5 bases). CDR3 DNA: TGTGCCAGCAGTGAATCCCACCGGGACTTTGAAGCTTTCTTT. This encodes CASSESHRDFEAFF.